Listed below are T cell receptor beta chains from one sample, sequenced in a study of early T cells in non-severe SARS-CoV-2 infection. TCRdb redid the calling of the 5' RACE reads with MiXCR, one entry per CDR3 protein. The sample has 40,000 or so distinct CDR3 sequences; 9.5% to 13% are singletons. The sample taken for sequencing was whole blood. The receptors come from an adult who was a healthcare worker with PCR-confirmed SARS-CoV-2 infection or an uninfected control (not recorded which). The CDR3 runs from the conserved cysteine through the conserved F or W. D genes are given only for firm matches. Clone size is shown for a subset of rows, as once, few, many or a class of expanded clone.

TRBV2	TRBJ2-7	.	.	CASSEDQGGPYEQYF	TGTGCCAGCAGTGAAGACCAGGGAGGCCCCTACGAGCAGTACTTC
TRBV19	TRBJ2-4	.	few	CASSTGSGQNIQYF	TGTGCCAGTAGTACAGGGTCCGGCCAAAACATTCAGTACTTC
TRBV7-8	TRBJ1-1	.	.	CASSPIRLRGLNTEAFF	TGTGCCAGCAGCCCAATACGGCTCCGAGGCCTTAACACTGAAGCTTTCTTT
TRBV20-1	TRBJ2-1	.	few	CSAKPPTLATSYNEQFF	TGCAGTGCCAAACCACCTACCCTAGCGACCTCCTACAATGAGCAGTTCTTC
TRBV6-2/TRBV6-3	TRBJ1-2	.	many	CASSYPSEAPTGPGYGYTF	TGTGCCAGCAGTTACCCCAGTGAAGCCCCGACTGGGCCCGGCTATGGCTACACCTTC
TRBV27	TRBJ2-3	TRBD1	many	CASSLGDRETQYF	TGTGCCAGCAGTTTAGGGGACAGAGAAACGCAGTATTTT
TRBV20-1	TRBJ2-1	TRBD2	.	CSARVPSGNSYNEQFF	TGCAGTGCTAGAGTTCCTAGCGGGAACTCCTACAATGAGCAGTTCTTC
TRBV7-2	TRBJ2-7	TRBD2	few	CASSQLAGIPPGEQYF	TGTGCCAGCAGCCAACTAGCGGGTATCCCTCCGGGAGAGCAGTACTTC
TRBV5-4	TRBJ1-1	.	many	CASSLGGLGAEAFF	TGTGCCAGCAGCTTAGGGGGGCTTGGGGCTGAAGCTTTCTTT
TRBV12-3/TRBV12-4	TRBJ2-2	.	.	CASSPSWGTGELFF	TGTGCCAGCAGTCCCTCGTGGGGGACCGGGGAGCTGTTTTTT
TRBV4-1	TRBJ2-3	.	many	CASSQVTLGADTQYF	TGCGCCAGCAGCCAAGTGACCCTGGGCGCAGATACGCAGTATTTT
TRBV6-2/TRBV6-3	TRBJ1-1	.	many	CASSYVVGEAFF	TGTGCCAGCAGTTACGTTGTCGGTGAAGCTTTCTTT
TRBV29-1	TRBJ2-3	.	few	CSVNSRVADTQYF	TGCAGCGTTAATAGTAGGGTGGCGGATACGCAGTATTTT
TRBV7-2	TRBJ1-6	.	few	CASSPRGSGDSPLHF	TGTGCCAGCAGCCCCAGGGGCAGCGGGGATTCACCCCTCCACTTT
TRBV24-1	TRBJ2-1	TRBD2	many	CATSDWSGSGWEQFF	TGTGCCACCAGTGATTGGAGCGGGAGCGGTTGGGAGCAGTTCTTC
TRBV4-3	TRBJ2-6	.	.	CASSQSWVSGANVLTF	TGCGCCAGCAGCCAATCGTGGGTCTCTGGGGCCAACGTCCTGACTTTC
TRBV2	TRBJ1-3	.	.	CASSVGTRNTIYF	TGTGCCAGCAGCGTCGGGACAAGAAACACCATATATTTT
TRBV6-2/TRBV6-3	TRBJ2-1	.	.	CASSYGNYNEQFF	TGTGCCAGCAGTTACGGCAACTACAATGAGCAGTTCTTC
TRBV19	TRBJ2-1	TRBD2	.	CASSQLAGVSYNEQFF	TGTGCCAGTAGCCAACTAGCGGGAGTTTCCTACAATGAGCAGTTCTTC
TRBV29-1	TRBJ1-1	TRBD1	.	CSVGTGGRLDTEAFF	TGCAGCGTTGGGACAGGGGGACGGTTGGACACTGAAGCTTTCTTT
TRBV27	TRBJ2-4	TRBD1	many	CASSPGDRNKNIQYF	TGTGCCAGCTCCCCCGGGGACAGAAACAAAAACATTCAGTACTTC
TRBV6-5	TRBJ1-6	.	many	CASRITGLSYNSPLHF	TGTGCCAGCAGGATTACAGGGCTATCTTATAATTCACCCCTCCACTTT
TRBV29-1	TRBJ2-7	.	.	CSVGRGGSYEQYF	TGCAGCGTTGGTAGGGGAGGCTCCTACGAGCAGTACTTC
TRBV7-2	TRBJ2-2	.	.	CASSLAPGNTGELFF	TGTGCCAGCAGCTTAGCGCCAGGGAACACCGGGGAGCTGTTTTTT
TRBV9	TRBJ1-1	TRBD1	many	CASSTTGATTEAFF	TGTGCCAGCAGCACAACAGGGGCGACCACTGAAGCTTTCTTT
TRBV6-2/TRBV6-3	TRBJ2-5	TRBD2	few	CASRPAGGEETQYF	TGTGCCAGCAGGCCCGCGGGGGGCGAAGAGACCCAGTACTTC
TRBV11-2	TRBJ2-1	TRBD2	many	CASSFGTSGRIGDEQFF	TGTGCCAGCAGCTTTGGGACTAGCGGGAGGATTGGGGATGAGCAGTTCTTC
TRBV6-2/TRBV6-3	TRBJ2-1	.	many	CASSTSRQIEQFF	TGTGCCAGCAGTACCTCGCGTCAGATTGAGCAGTTCTTC
TRBV20-1	TRBJ2-1	TRBD2	few	CSATGTSGSYNEQFF	TGCAGTGCCACCGGGACTAGCGGGTCCTACAATGAGCAGTTCTTC
TRBV2	TRBJ2-4	.	.	CASSWRGVENIQYF	TGTGCCAGCAGTTGGAGGGGGGTTGAAAACATTCAGTACTTC
TRBV6-5	TRBJ1-1	.	.	CASSPNEGREAFF	TGTGCCAGCAGCCCGAACGAGGGGCGGGAAGCTTTCTTT
TRBV12-3/TRBV12-4	TRBJ1-5	.	.	CASSPDSYSNQPQHF	TGTGCCAGCAGCCCCGACAGTTATAGCAATCAGCCCCAGCATTTT
TRBV20-1	TRBJ1-2	.	many	CSARVGTGTNGYTF	TGCAGTGCTAGAGTGGGAACAGGAACAAATGGCTACACCTTC
TRBV5-1	TRBJ2-2	TRBD2	few	CASSKRESTGELFF	TGCGCCAGCAGCAAGCGGGAGTCCACCGGGGAGCTGTTTTTT
TRBV29-1	TRBJ1-5	.	.	CSVDGVGNQPQHF	TGCAGCGTTGACGGGGTGGGAAATCAGCCCCAGCATTTT
TRBV20-1	TRBJ2-3	.	many	CSAPGLSTDTQYF	TGCAGTGCACCGGGACTGAGCACAGATACGCAGTATTTT
TRBV7-3	TRBJ2-1	.	.	CASSLLTGGEQFF	TGTGCCAGCAGCCTCCTGACCGGGGGTGAGCAGTTCTTC